The text below deals with one T cell receptor beta chain. What it binds is unknown. This sample was included in a study of T cells in localized non-small cell lung cancer. The study's findings and limits: Uninvolved adjacent lung had the highest recorded T cell clonality, with tumor below it. Longer overall survival was linked to higher blood T cell density.

Assay used: immunoSEQ multiplex PCR; TCRdb lists only in-frame clones, some missing. The table lists about 1,500 clones, 28% of them singletons. Germline V lookup: CDR1 KGHSH, CDR2 LQKENI. The J segment lost 1 base and the V segment lost 0 bases, leaving 4 bases of the junction unmatched. CDR3 size: 16 residues. Adjacent lung lacking atypia came from at least 2 cm beyond the tumor margin. This clonotype originated in a man aged 35 to 69 with stage III squamous cell lung carcinoma. The chain employs TRBV18 and TRBJ2-3; 7 bases map to TRBD2. Sequencing was performed on normal lung tissue next to the tumor, taken before any cancer treatment. The CDR3 here is CASSPPGGLGTDTQYF. The CDR3 nucleotides are TGTGCCAGCTCACCACCGGGAGGGCTTGGCACAGATACGCAGTATTTT.